This TCR beta chain emerged from a study of cytomegalovirus exposure and HLA in healthy donors. Study results and limitations: Reportedly, TCR beta sequences accurately predicted HLA-A and HLA-B alleles in most subjects.

Primers: 60 Vbeta forward and 13 Jbeta reverse. Here immunoSEQ multiplex PCR was the method, and the copy in TCRdb shows in-frame clones only, minus some. The sample lists 100,000 or so clones; 76% were seen once. J gave up 8 bases and V 8 bases, and 2 bases lay outside the gene matches. The CDR3 has 12 amino acids. Germline values: CDR1 ENHRY, CDR2 SYGVKD. A few counts support this clone. Its specificity is unknown. This receptor was taken from a man aged 35-49 years in good health and CMV-seropositive. The gene calls are TRBV10-3 and TRBJ1-6; 8 nucleotides line up with TRBD1. Sequenced material: PBMCs. The CDR3 bases are TGTGCCATCTCGACAGGGGATTCACCCCTCCACTTT. Residues: CAISTGDSPLHF.